Listed below are T cell receptor beta chains from one sample, sequenced in a study of blood T cell repertoires in COVID-19. Libraries were prepared by immunoSEQ multiplex PCR; TCRdb keeps only in-frame clonotypes and omits some of them. The sample holds some 28,000 clones, roughly 90% seen once. Sequenced input: peripheral blood. The receptors here all came from a human donor in a cohort sampled during active COVID-19. Both conserved end residues are part of each CDR3. Each record gives: J gene, clone size, V gene, D gene, CDR3 length, CDR3 DNA, CDR3 protein. D genes are given only for firm matches. Size values are once, few and many counts, or a class for expanded clones, and some rows have none.

J gene: TRBJ1-4
clone size: .
V gene: TRBV7-2
D gene: TRBD1
CDR3 length: 14
CDR3 DNA: TGTGCCAGCAGCCGGGACAGGGGGTACGAAAAACTGTTTTTT
CDR3 protein: CASSRDRGYEKLFF

J gene: TRBJ2-7
clone size: .
V gene: TRBV11-2
D gene: TRBD1
CDR3 length: 15
CDR3 DNA: TGTGCCAGCAGCCCAACGACAGGGATAGTCCACGAGCAGTACTTC
CDR3 protein: CASSPTTGIVHEQYF

J gene: TRBJ2-7
clone size: .
V gene: TRBV4-3
D gene: TRBD1
CDR3 length: 15
CDR3 DNA: TGCGCCAGCAGCCAAGAAAGGACAGGCTACTACGAGCAGTACTTC
CDR3 protein: CASSQERTGYYEQYF

J gene: TRBJ2-7
clone size: .
V gene: TRBV9
D gene: .
CDR3 length: 15
CDR3 DNA: TGTGCCAGCAGCGTTGAGGACAGAAATTTTTACGAGCAGTACTTC
CDR3 protein: CASSVEDRNFYEQYF

J gene: TRBJ1-1
clone size: .
V gene: TRBV30
D gene: .
CDR3 length: 11
CDR3 DNA: TGTGCCTGGAGTGTCGCGGGGGTTGCTTTCTTT
CDR3 protein: CAWSVAGVAFF

J gene: TRBJ2-7
clone size: .
V gene: TRBV3-1/TRBV3-2
D gene: .
CDR3 length: 13
CDR3 DNA: TGTGCCAGCAGCCGAAACAGGGATCTCGAGCAGTACTTC
CDR3 protein: CASSRNRDLEQYF

J gene: TRBJ2-7
clone size: .
V gene: TRBV4-1
D gene: .
CDR3 length: 14
CDR3 DNA: TGCGCCAGCAGCCAAGTTTACAACTCCTACGAGCAGTACTTC
CDR3 protein: CASSQVYNSYEQYF

J gene: TRBJ1-1
clone size: once
V gene: TRBV5-1
D gene: .
CDR3 length: 15
CDR3 DNA: TGCGCCAGCAGCTCACAGGGCCAGGGGAACACTGAAGCTTTCTTT
CDR3 protein: CASSSQGQGNTEAFF

J gene: TRBJ1-3
clone size: .
V gene: TRBV19
D gene: .
CDR3 length: 15
CDR3 DNA: TGTGCCAGTAGTATAGGTGGCAGCTCTGGAAACACCATATATTTT
CDR3 protein: CASSIGGSSGNTIYF

J gene: TRBJ1-4
clone size: .
V gene: TRBV3-1/TRBV3-2
D gene: .
CDR3 length: 13
CDR3 DNA: TGTGCCAGCAGCCTGGGAAGGGAGGAAAAACTGTTTTTT
CDR3 protein: CASSLGREEKLFF

J gene: TRBJ1-6
clone size: .
V gene: TRBV12-3/TRBV12-4
D gene: .
CDR3 length: 13
CDR3 DNA: TGTGCCAGCAGTTTACGGGTAATGTCACCCCTCCACTTT
CDR3 protein: CASSLRVMSPLHF

J gene: TRBJ2-2
clone size: .
V gene: TRBV7-2
D gene: TRBD2
CDR3 length: 17
CDR3 DNA: TGTGCCAGCAGCACCACTAGCGGGGGGGCGGCGGCCGGGGAGCTGTTTTTT
CDR3 protein: CASSTTSGGAAAGELFF

J gene: TRBJ1-6
clone size: .
V gene: TRBV21-1
D gene: .
CDR3 length: 14
CDR3 DNA: TGTGCCAGCAGCAAGGACAGGGGGGGTTCACCCCTCCACTTT
CDR3 protein: CASSKDRGGSPLHF

J gene: TRBJ1-5
clone size: .
V gene: TRBV7-2
D gene: .
CDR3 length: 15
CDR3 DNA: TGTGCCAGCAGCTCCTGGGTGGACTCCAATCAGCCCCAGCATTTT
CDR3 protein: CASSSWVDSNQPQHF

J gene: TRBJ2-1
clone size: .
V gene: TRBV7-9
D gene: TRBD1
CDR3 length: 14
CDR3 DNA: TGTGCCAGCAGCCACCGACAGGGCGTTAATGAGCAGTTCTTC
CDR3 protein: CASSHRQGVNEQFF

J gene: TRBJ2-2
clone size: .
V gene: TRBV7-2
D gene: TRBD2
CDR3 length: 16
CDR3 DNA: TGTGCCAGCAGCTTAGGGCTAGCGGGAGAGACCGGGGAGCTGTTTTTT
CDR3 protein: CASSLGLAGETGELFF

J gene: TRBJ2-1
clone size: few
V gene: TRBV2
D gene: .
CDR3 length: 15
CDR3 DNA: TGTGCCAGCAGTGTATTAGCGGCAACCTACAATGAGCAGTTCTTC
CDR3 protein: CASSVLAATYNEQFF

J gene: TRBJ1-5
clone size: .
V gene: TRBV27
D gene: TRBD1
CDR3 length: 15
CDR3 DNA: TGTGCCAGCAGTCCGACAGGGATCAACAATCAGCCCCAGCATTTT
CDR3 protein: CASSPTGINNQPQHF

J gene: TRBJ2-5
clone size: .
V gene: TRBV28
D gene: TRBD2
CDR3 length: 14
CDR3 DNA: TGTGCCACAAAAGCGGGGGGGTCTAAAGAGACCCAGTACTTC
CDR3 protein: CATKAGGSKETQYF

J gene: TRBJ2-7
clone size: .
V gene: TRBV10-2
D gene: .
CDR3 length: 12
CDR3 DNA: TGCGCCAGCATGTATTACTCCTACGAGCAGTACTTC
CDR3 protein: CASMYYSYEQYF

J gene: TRBJ2-7
clone size: .
V gene: TRBV15
D gene: TRBD2
CDR3 length: 15
CDR3 DNA: TGTGCCACCAGCAGAGATGGCGGGGGGGCCTACGAGCAGTACTTC
CDR3 protein: CATSRDGGGAYEQYF

J gene: TRBJ1-1
clone size: .
V gene: TRBV5-4
D gene: .
CDR3 length: 14
CDR3 DNA: TGTGCCAGCAGCCCCGGGGGGCAGAACACTGAAGCTTTCTTT
CDR3 protein: CASSPGGQNTEAFF

J gene: TRBJ1-1
clone size: .
V gene: TRBV12-3/TRBV12-4
D gene: .
CDR3 length: 13
CDR3 DNA: TGTGCCAGCAGTTTTAGAAAGAACACTGAAGCTTTCTTT
CDR3 protein: CASSFRKNTEAFF

J gene: TRBJ2-3
clone size: .
V gene: TRBV5-5
D gene: .
CDR3 length: 16
CDR3 DNA: TGTGCCAGCAGCCCCACCCTAGGTATCTCCGCAGATACGCAGTATTTT
CDR3 protein: CASSPTLGISADTQYF

J gene: TRBJ2-4
clone size: .
V gene: TRBV7-2
D gene: .
CDR3 length: 14
CDR3 DNA: TGTGCCAGCAGCTTTTTCAGGGCCAAAAACATTCAGTACTTC
CDR3 protein: CASSFFRAKNIQYF

J gene: TRBJ2-1
clone size: .
V gene: TRBV2
D gene: TRBD2
CDR3 length: 15
CDR3 DNA: TGTGCCAGCAGCTTTAGCGGGGGGGCCTACAATGAGCAGTTCTTC
CDR3 protein: CASSFSGGAYNEQFF

J gene: TRBJ1-6
clone size: few
V gene: TRBV7-2
D gene: .
CDR3 length: 18
CDR3 DNA: TGTGCCAGCAGCTTAATATTAATTGGCGGGACGGCTAATTCACCCCTCCACTTT
CDR3 protein: CASSLILIGGTANSPLHF

J gene: TRBJ2-2
clone size: .
V gene: TRBV9
D gene: .
CDR3 length: 14
CDR3 DNA: TGTGCCAGCAGCGTGGGCACGAACACCGGGGAGCTGTTTTTT
CDR3 protein: CASSVGTNTGELFF

J gene: TRBJ1-5
clone size: .
V gene: TRBV30
D gene: .
CDR3 length: 17
CDR3 DNA: TGTGCCTGGAGTGTACAAGGGGGTCCAAGACCTGATCAGCCCCAGCATTTT
CDR3 protein: CAWSVQGGPRPDQPQHF

J gene: TRBJ1-3
clone size: .
V gene: TRBV5-4
D gene: TRBD1
CDR3 length: 15
CDR3 DNA: TGTGCCAGCAGCTTGGCAGGGGGTACTGGAAACACCATATATTTT
CDR3 protein: CASSLAGGTGNTIYF

J gene: TRBJ2-7
clone size: .
V gene: TRBV7-3
D gene: .
CDR3 length: 13
CDR3 DNA: TGTGCCAGCAGCCCAGCGACGGCCTACGAGCAGTACTTC
CDR3 protein: CASSPATAYEQYF

J gene: TRBJ1-4
clone size: once
V gene: TRBV2
D gene: TRBD1
CDR3 length: 16
CDR3 DNA: TGTGCCAGCATGTACAGGGGCCCCGCAACTAATGAAAAACTGTTTTTT
CDR3 protein: CASMYRGPATNEKLFF

J gene: TRBJ1-3
clone size: .
V gene: TRBV7-9
D gene: .
CDR3 length: 12
CDR3 DNA: TGTGCCAGCAGCTTCCAGGGAAACACCATATATTTT
CDR3 protein: CASSFQGNTIYF

J gene: TRBJ2-7
clone size: .
V gene: TRBV6-2/TRBV6-3
D gene: TRBD1
CDR3 length: 17
CDR3 DNA: TGTGCCAGCAGCGACAGGGGGCTAAGGATTCCGGGGGTAGAGCAGTACTTC
CDR3 protein: CASSDRGLRIPGVEQYF

J gene: TRBJ2-2
clone size: .
V gene: TRBV11-3
D gene: TRBD2
CDR3 length: 15
CDR3 DNA: TGTGCCAGCAGCTTCAGCGGGACGAACACCGGGGAGCTGTTTTTT
CDR3 protein: CASSFSGTNTGELFF

J gene: TRBJ2-2
clone size: .
V gene: TRBV6-5
D gene: .
CDR3 length: 13
CDR3 DNA: TGTGCCAGCAGACTCGGAGGGCCCGGGGAGCTGTTTTTT
CDR3 protein: CASRLGGPGELFF

J gene: TRBJ1-2
clone size: .
V gene: TRBV12-3/TRBV12-4
D gene: .
CDR3 length: 13
CDR3 DNA: TGTGCCAGCACCCTGGGCCCCCGCTATGGCTACACCTTC
CDR3 protein: CASTLGPRYGYTF

J gene: TRBJ1-2
clone size: .
V gene: TRBV30
D gene: TRBD1
CDR3 length: 15
CDR3 DNA: TGTGCCTGGAGCCGACTAGGACAGGGGGCATGGGGCTACACCTTC
CDR3 protein: CAWSRLGQGAWGYTF

J gene: TRBJ2-1
clone size: .
V gene: TRBV19
D gene: TRBD2
CDR3 length: 17
CDR3 DNA: TGTGCCAGTAGTAAAACCGGGACTAGGGCCTCGGGGAATGAGCAGTTCTTC
CDR3 protein: CASSKTGTRASGNEQFF

J gene: TRBJ1-1
clone size: .
V gene: TRBV3-1/TRBV3-2
D gene: TRBD1
CDR3 length: 14
CDR3 DNA: TGTGCCAGCAGCCAAGCCGGGACAGGGGCTGAAGCTTTCTTT
CDR3 protein: CASSQAGTGAEAFF

J gene: TRBJ1-5
clone size: once
V gene: TRBV7-8
D gene: .
CDR3 length: 14
CDR3 DNA: TGTGCCAGCAGCCCGACAGGTGGCGGTCAGCCCCAGCATTTT
CDR3 protein: CASSPTGGGQPQHF

J gene: TRBJ2-2
clone size: .
V gene: TRBV5-1
D gene: .
CDR3 length: 15
CDR3 DNA: TGCGCCAGCAGCCGGCCGGGACTTGACGCCGGGGAGCTGTTTTTT
CDR3 protein: CASSRPGLDAGELFF

J gene: TRBJ2-5
clone size: .
V gene: TRBV3-1/TRBV3-2
D gene: .
CDR3 length: 13
CDR3 DNA: TGTGCCAGCGGGGGCAGGTCGGGGGAGACCCAGTACTTC
CDR3 protein: CASGGRSGETQYF

J gene: TRBJ1-1
clone size: .
V gene: TRBV5-5
D gene: TRBD1
CDR3 length: 16
CDR3 DNA: TGTGCCAGCAGCGTAGGTTGGGACAGCCCGAACACTGAAGCTTTCTTT
CDR3 protein: CASSVGWDSPNTEAFF

J gene: TRBJ1-1
clone size: .
V gene: TRBV10-3
D gene: .
CDR3 length: 13
CDR3 DNA: TGTGCCATCAGTGACAGGGTGAGGACTGAAGCTTTCTTT
CDR3 protein: CAISDRVRTEAFF

J gene: TRBJ1-1
clone size: .
V gene: TRBV12-3/TRBV12-4
D gene: .
CDR3 length: 11
CDR3 DNA: TGTGCCAGCACTCAGGGGACTGAAGCTTTCTTT
CDR3 protein: CASTQGTEAFF

J gene: TRBJ1-4
clone size: .
V gene: TRBV24-1
D gene: .
CDR3 length: 14
CDR3 DNA: TGTGCCACCGGACTTAGACGGGCTAATGAGAAACTGTTTTTT
CDR3 protein: CATGLRRANEKLFF

J gene: TRBJ2-5
clone size: .
V gene: TRBV7-9
D gene: .
CDR3 length: 11
CDR3 DNA: TGTGCCAGCAGCCCGCAAGAGACCCAGTACTTC
CDR3 protein: CASSPQETQYF

J gene: TRBJ1-1
clone size: .
V gene: TRBV19
D gene: TRBD1
CDR3 length: 14
CDR3 DNA: TGTGCCAGTAGAAGAGACAGGGTGAACACTGAAGCTTTCTTT
CDR3 protein: CASRRDRVNTEAFF

J gene: TRBJ2-5
clone size: .
V gene: TRBV5-1
D gene: .
CDR3 length: 14
CDR3 DNA: TGCGCCAGCAGCTTGGCCACACAGCAAGAGACCCAGTACTTC
CDR3 protein: CASSLATQQETQYF

J gene: TRBJ2-3
clone size: once
V gene: TRBV15
D gene: .
CDR3 length: 12
CDR3 DNA: TGTGCCACCAGCAGAGATCAGGATACGCAGTATTTT
CDR3 protein: CATSRDQDTQYF

J gene: TRBJ1-1
clone size: .
V gene: TRBV10-3
D gene: .
CDR3 length: 14
CDR3 DNA: TGTGCCATCAGTACTTCAACCTCCCCACCGGGAGCTTTCTTT
CDR3 protein: CAISTSTSPPGAFF

J gene: TRBJ1-2
clone size: .
V gene: TRBV7-2
D gene: .
CDR3 length: 15
CDR3 DNA: TGTGCCAGCAGCCCCAGAGCGGGAGCCGGGATTGGCTACACCTTC
CDR3 protein: CASSPRAGAGIGYTF

J gene: TRBJ1-2
clone size: .
V gene: TRBV28
D gene: TRBD1
CDR3 length: 15
CDR3 DNA: TGTGCCAGCAGCAGCACCGGGACAGCGAACTATGGCTACACCTTC
CDR3 protein: CASSSTGTANYGYTF